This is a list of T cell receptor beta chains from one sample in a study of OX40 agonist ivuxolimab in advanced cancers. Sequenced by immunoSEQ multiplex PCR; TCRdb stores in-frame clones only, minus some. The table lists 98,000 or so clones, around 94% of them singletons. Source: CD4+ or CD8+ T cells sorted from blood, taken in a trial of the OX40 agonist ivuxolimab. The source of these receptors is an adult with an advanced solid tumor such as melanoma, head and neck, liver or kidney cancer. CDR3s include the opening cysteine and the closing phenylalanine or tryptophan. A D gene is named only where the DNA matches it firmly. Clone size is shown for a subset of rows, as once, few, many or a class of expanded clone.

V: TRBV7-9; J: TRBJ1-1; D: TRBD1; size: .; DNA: TGTGCCAGCAGCTTAGGGACAGGGAGGATGGACACTGAAGCTTTCTTT; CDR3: CASSLGTGRMDTEAFF
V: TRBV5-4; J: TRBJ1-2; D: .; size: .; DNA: TGTGCCAGCAGCGCGGGCGCTAGGAGATCTGTCTATGGCTACACCTTC; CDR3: CASSAGARRSVYGYTF
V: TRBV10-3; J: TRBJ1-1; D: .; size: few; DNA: TGTGCCATCAATGCCCGGACGGGGGGCGCTTTCGCTGAAGCTTTCTTT; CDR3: CAINARTGGAFAEAFF
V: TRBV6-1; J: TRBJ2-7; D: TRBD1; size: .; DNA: TGTGCCAGCAGTGAAGACCGAGGGGGCCGGGGCGAGCAGTACTTC; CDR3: CASSEDRGGRGEQYF
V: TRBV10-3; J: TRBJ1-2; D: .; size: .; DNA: TGTGCCATCAGTGCCAGGACAGACAACTATGGCTACACCTTC; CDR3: CAISARTDNYGYTF
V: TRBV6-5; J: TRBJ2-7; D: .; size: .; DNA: TGTGCCAGCAGTTACTCAGGCAGGGGCTACGAGCAGTACTTC; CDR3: CASSYSGRGYEQYF
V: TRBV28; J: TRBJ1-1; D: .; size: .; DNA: TGTGCCAGCATTGGGGGGGCTTGGACTGAAGCTTTCTTT; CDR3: CASIGGAWTEAFF
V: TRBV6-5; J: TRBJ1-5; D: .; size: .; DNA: TGTGCCAGCAGTTATCAAGGTCCCCAGCATTTT; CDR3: CASSYQGPQHF
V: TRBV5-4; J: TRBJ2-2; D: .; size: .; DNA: TGTGCCAGCAGCTTGGGGCCAGCGAACACCGGGGAGCTGTTTTTT; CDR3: CASSLGPANTGELFF
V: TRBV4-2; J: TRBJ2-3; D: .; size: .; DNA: TGTGCCAGCAGCGCAGCCATGATGATCTCCCGGTTTACAGATACGCAGTATTTT; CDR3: CASSAAMMISRFTDTQYF
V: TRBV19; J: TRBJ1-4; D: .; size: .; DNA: TGTGCCAGTAGCCGTCGCGGGGCAGAAGAAAAACTGTTTTTT; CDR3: CASSRRGAEEKLFF
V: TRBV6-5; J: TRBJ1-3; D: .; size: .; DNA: TGTGCCAGCACTCTGGCTTTACCTGGAAACACCATATATTTT; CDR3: CASTLALPGNTIYF
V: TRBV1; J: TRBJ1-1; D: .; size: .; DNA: TGCACCAGCAGCCAAGTCTTAAACACTGAAGCTTTCTTT; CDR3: CTSSQVLNTEAFF
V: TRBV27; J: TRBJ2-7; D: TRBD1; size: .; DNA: TGTGCCAGCAGTATCACTTCGAGACAGGGGGCGTTCCACGAGCAGTACTTC; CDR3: CASSITSRQGAFHEQYF
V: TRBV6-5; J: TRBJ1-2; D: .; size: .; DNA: TGTGCCAGCAGTTACGGAGGGCCTAACCTCTATGGCTACACCTTC; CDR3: CASSYGGPNLYGYTF
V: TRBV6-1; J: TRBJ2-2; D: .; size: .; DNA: TGTGCCAGCTACTTAGGGCAGGGTGGGGCCGGGGAGCTGTTTTTT; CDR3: CASYLGQGGAGELFF
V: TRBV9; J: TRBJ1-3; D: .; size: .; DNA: TGTGCCAGCAGCGGACACCACGGAAACACCATATATTTT; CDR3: CASSGHHGNTIYF
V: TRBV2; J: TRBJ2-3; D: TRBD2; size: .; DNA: TGTGCCAGCAGTGTCCAGCGGGGGGGCAGGGATACGCAGTATTTT; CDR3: CASSVQRGGRDTQYF
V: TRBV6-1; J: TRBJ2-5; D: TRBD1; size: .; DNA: TGTGCCAGCAGTCCCGGGACAGGGGGCCAGACCCAGTACTTC; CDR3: CASSPGTGGQTQYF
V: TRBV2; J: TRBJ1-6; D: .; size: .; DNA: TGTGCCAGCAGTGAACAGGGCCTGAGCTCCTATAATTCACCCCTCCACTTT; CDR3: CASSEQGLSSYNSPLHF
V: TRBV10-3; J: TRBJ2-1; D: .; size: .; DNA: TGTGCCATCAGTGAGTCCGCCGAGCGGGTGAACAATGAGCAGTTCTTC; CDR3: CAISESAERVNNEQFF
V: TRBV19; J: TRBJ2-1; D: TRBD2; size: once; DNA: TGTGCCAGTAGTAGGGGGGGCTCCTACAATGAGCAGTTCTTC; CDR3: CASSRGGSYNEQFF
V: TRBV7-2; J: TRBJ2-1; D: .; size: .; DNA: TGTGCCAGCAGCTTAGGACGAAACAATGAGCAGTTCTTC; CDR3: CASSLGRNNEQFF
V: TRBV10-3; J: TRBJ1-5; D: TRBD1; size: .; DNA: TGTGCCATCAGTAAAACAGGGGAGGGCAATCAGCCCCAGCATTTT; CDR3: CAISKTGEGNQPQHF